A selection of T cell receptor beta chains follows, all from one sample in a study of blood T cell repertoires in COVID-19. Clones were read by immunoSEQ multiplex PCR, and TCRdb kept only the in-frame ones, dropping some. The table lists about 170,000 clones, around 83% of them singletons. Specimen: peripheral blood. These TCRs come from a woman in her 70s who had recovered from COVID-19. The CDR3 runs from the conserved cysteine through the conserved F or W. Each record gives: D gene, V gene, J gene, clone size, CDR3 protein, CDR3 DNA. The D gene is left open where the match is weak. Rows give clone size only sometimes, using once, few, many, or a class for an expanded clone.

D: TRBD1; V: TRBV12-3/TRBV12-4; J: TRBJ1-1; size: -; CDR3: CASSLQGGTEAFF; DNA: TGTGCCAGCAGTCTACAGGGGGGCACTGAAGCTTTCTTT
D: -; V: TRBV4-1; J: TRBJ1-2; size: -; CDR3: CASSRPSTGHDYGYTF; DNA: TGCGCCAGCAGCCGACCCTCAACAGGGCACGACTATGGCTACACCTTC
D: TRBD2; V: TRBV6-5; J: TRBJ2-1; size: -; CDR3: CASSRGGNEQFF; DNA: TGTGCCAGCAGCCGGGGAGGGAATGAGCAGTTCTTC
D: TRBD1; V: TRBV9; J: TRBJ2-2; size: -; CDR3: CASSPQGAVRLNTGELFF; DNA: TGTGCCAGCAGCCCCCAGGGGGCAGTGAGACTAAACACCGGGGAGCTGTTTTTT
D: TRBD1; V: TRBV24-1; J: TRBJ1-5; size: few; CDR3: CATSEPTGDWRQPQHF; DNA: TGTGCCACCAGTGAACCGACAGGGGATTGGCGGCAGCCCCAGCATTTT
D: TRBD1; V: TRBV6-6; J: TRBJ2-4; size: -; CDR3: CASSPRTGPNIQYF; DNA: TGTGCCAGCAGTCCCAGGACAGGGCCCAACATTCAGTACTTC
D: TRBD2; V: TRBV7-8; J: TRBJ2-7; size: -; CDR3: CASSPRGGTYEQYF; DNA: TGTGCCAGCAGCCCACGGGGGGGGACCTACGAGCAGTACTTC
D: -; V: TRBV7-8; J: TRBJ1-2; size: -; CDR3: CASSLALGSTPYGYTF; DNA: TGTGCCAGCAGCTTAGCGCTGGGCAGCACCCCTTATGGCTACACCTTC
D: TRBD2; V: TRBV29-1; J: TRBJ2-2; size: -; CDR3: CSIRLAGVSGELFF; DNA: TGCAGCATCCGACTAGCGGGAGTTTCCGGGGAGCTGTTTTTT
D: TRBD2; V: TRBV25-1; J: TRBJ2-1; size: -; CDR3: CASSEYRPGGEQFF; DNA: TGTGCCAGCAGTGAATACAGGCCGGGGGGTGAGCAGTTCTTC
D: -; V: TRBV7-9; J: TRBJ1-1; size: -; CDR3: CASSLGQGNTEAFF; DNA: TGTGCCAGCAGCTTAGGGCAGGGGAACACTGAAGCTTTCTTT